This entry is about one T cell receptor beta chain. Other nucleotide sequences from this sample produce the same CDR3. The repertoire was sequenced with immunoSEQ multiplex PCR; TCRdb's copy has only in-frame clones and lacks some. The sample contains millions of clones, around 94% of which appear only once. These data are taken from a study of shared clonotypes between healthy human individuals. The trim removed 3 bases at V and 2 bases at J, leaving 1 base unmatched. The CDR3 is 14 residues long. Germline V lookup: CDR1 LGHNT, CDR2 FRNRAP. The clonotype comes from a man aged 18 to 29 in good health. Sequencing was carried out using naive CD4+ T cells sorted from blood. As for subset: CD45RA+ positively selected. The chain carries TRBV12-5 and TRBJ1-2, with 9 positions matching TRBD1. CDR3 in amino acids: CASGLGQGNYGYTF. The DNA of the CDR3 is TGTGCTAGTGGTTTAGGACAGGGGAACTATGGCTACACCTTC.